What follows are 3 T cell receptor beta chains derived from one specimen sequenced in a study of T-cell memory formation after mild COVID-19 (dated by TCRdb to the early 2020s). Libraries were prepared through 5' RACE. The sequencer was an Illumina NovaSeq 6000. TCRdb reprocessing: public reads trimmed at Q25 with fastp, clones called with MiXCR, in-frame beta chains kept. All rows with the same CDR3 protein become a single entry with the most common DNA and genes. Counted in this sample were fewer than 700,000 distinct CDR3 sequences; 15% to 20% of them appeared once. About 12% of the sample comes from the top ten. Sequenced input: PBMCs or a T cell subset sorted from them (not recorded which). The origin of the receptors is an adult woman who had mild COVID-19 (a few samples of this study predate the infection). The sample titles of this study are shuffled in the database, so cell type and time point are left out; the donor was told from shared clones.

This clonotype was seen only a few times. The V and J genes are TRBV5-6 and TRBJ2-3; D uncertain. Germline CDR1 is SGHDT and CDR2 is YYEEEE. Deletions cut 3 bases from V and 8 bases from J, with 7 bases between. The CDR3 is 11 amino acids. The CDR3 coding sequence is TGTGCCAGCAGCTCCTCCTTTACGCAGTATTTT. This encodes CASSSSFTQYF.

The chain links TRBV30 to TRBJ2-7, with 12 nucleotides matching TRBD2. CDR1 GTSNPN and CDR2 SVGIG come from the germline V gene (reference sequence). The CDR3 length is 14 residues. V gave up 4 bases and J gave up 2 bases; unmatched junction bases: 3. This CDR3 reads CAWKGLAGTYEQYF. In DNA form, the CDR3 reads TGTGCCTGGAAAGGACTAGCGGGGACCTACGAGCAGTACTTC.

The table lists this clonotype with a few counts. The J gene is TRBJ2-1, the V gene TRBV12-3 or TRBV12-4, with D possibly being TRBD2 (5 bases). Trimming took 3 bases from V and 0 from J, leaving 9 bases between them. This CDR3 region has 15 residues. CDR3 nucleotide sequence: TGTGCCAGCAGTTTTAGGCGGGTCTCCTACAATGAGCAGTTCTTC. Its protein product is CASSFRRVSYNEQFF.